The rows below give T cell receptor beta chains drawn from one sample of a study of tumor T cells in aggressive B-cell lymphoma. Assay used: immunoSEQ multiplex PCR; TCRdb lists only in-frame clones, some missing. The sample lists some 4,500 clones, approximately 84% occurring once. The sequencing input was tumor tissue. The receptor set was obtained from an adult with diffuse large B cell lymphoma. CDR3s include the opening cysteine and the closing phenylalanine or tryptophan. A D gene is named only where the DNA matches it firmly. Not all rows give a size; the values are once, few, many and, for expanded clones, a class.

CASSRGNTEAFF,TGCGCCAGCTCCCGAGGGAACACTGAAGCTTTCTTT,12,NA,NA,TRBV4-1,TRBJ1-1
CASSWTGVGDTEAFF,TGTGCCAGCAGCTGGACAGGGGTGGGGGACACTGAAGCTTTCTTT,15,TRBD1,few,TRBV11-2,TRBJ1-1
CASKAALNTEAFF,TGTGCCAGTAAAGCGGCCCTGAACACTGAAGCTTTCTTT,13,NA,once,TRBV19,TRBJ1-1
CASSWTSEPYNEQFF,TGCGCCAGCAGCTGGACTAGCGAACCCTACAATGAGCAGTTCTTC,15,TRBD2,NA,TRBV5-1,TRBJ2-1
CASGTSGSWAGELFF,TGTGCCAGTGGAACTAGCGGGAGTTGGGCCGGGGAGCTGTTTTTT,15,TRBD2,NA,TRBV19,TRBJ2-2
CASSDGTSGTYEQYF,TGTGCCAGCAGTGACGGGACTAGCGGTACCTACGAGCAGTACTTC,15,TRBD2,NA,TRBV6-4,TRBJ2-7
CAWSLRTAVNTEAFF,TGTGCCTGGAGTTTACGGACAGCCGTTAACACTGAAGCTTTCTTT,15,NA,NA,TRBV30,TRBJ1-1
CASARTSSRTDTQYF,TGCGCCAGCGCCCGGACTAGCTCCCGCACAGATACGCAGTATTTT,15,TRBD2,NA,TRBV4-3,TRBJ2-3
CASSVTGYGGADTQYF,TGTGCCAGTAGTGTGACAGGGTATGGGGGCGCAGATACGCAGTATTTT,16,TRBD1,NA,TRBV19,TRBJ2-3
CASSRSEGEKLFF,TGTGCCAGCTCACGATCTGAGGGTGAAAAACTGTTTTTT,13,NA,NA,TRBV18,TRBJ1-4
CASSWGQGTNEKLFF,TGCGCCAGCAGCTGGGGACAGGGAACTAATGAAAAACTGTTTTTT,15,TRBD1,NA,TRBV5-1,TRBJ1-4
CASSLVYGGAQYGYTF,TGTGCCAGCAGCTTGGTTTATGGTGGGGCTCAGTATGGCTACACCTTC,16,NA,NA,TRBV5-6,TRBJ1-2
CASSQQRNTEAFF,TGTGCCAGCAGTCAACAGAGGAACACTGAAGCTTTCTTT,13,NA,NA,TRBV28,TRBJ1-1
CASSLMGSSYNSPLHF,TGTGCCAGCAGCTTAATGGGCAGCTCCTATAATTCACCCCTCCACTTT,16,NA,NA,TRBV7-2,TRBJ1-6
CAISGQDPNYGYTF,TGTGCCATCAGTGGACAGGACCCTAACTATGGCTACACCTTC,14,NA,few,TRBV10-3,TRBJ1-2
CASPLRGQGNTGELFF,TGTGCCAGCCCCCTCCGCGGACAGGGGAACACCGGGGAGCTGTTTTTT,16,TRBD1,NA,TRBV11-3,TRBJ2-2
CASSPWGDYNEQFF,TGTGCCAGCAGTCCTTGGGGGGACTACAATGAGCAGTTCTTC,14,NA,NA,TRBV27,TRBJ2-1
CASSEAMTVNQPQHF,TGTGCCAGCAGTGAAGCGATGACAGTCAATCAGCCCCAGCATTTT,15,NA,NA,TRBV6-1,TRBJ1-5
CASEGRTGDGYTF,TGTGCCAGCGAAGGTCGGACAGGGGATGGCTACACCTTC,13,TRBD1,NA,TRBV2,TRBJ1-2
CASSVGDRGRDTEAFF,TGTGCCAGCAGCGTAGGGGACAGGGGACGGGACACTGAAGCTTTCTTT,16,TRBD1,NA,TRBV9,TRBJ1-1
CASSSYKGHSMNTEAFF,TGTGCCAGCAGTTCATATAAGGGACACTCCATGAACACTGAAGCTTTCTTT,17,NA,NA,TRBV28,TRBJ1-1
CASSFTQGGTDTQYF,TGTGCCAGCAGCTTCACACAGGGGGGCACAGATACGCAGTATTTT,15,TRBD1,NA,TRBV5-6,TRBJ2-3
CASSLRDINSPLHF,TGTGCCAGCTCGCTCCGGGACATTAATTCACCCCTCCACTTT,14,NA,few,TRBV2,TRBJ1-6
CASTKGLAGNEQYF,TGTGCCAGCACCAAGGGACTAGCGGGAAACGAGCAGTACTTC,14,TRBD2,NA,TRBV13,TRBJ2-7
CASSPGQYRNTIYF,TGTGCCAGCAGCCCGGGACAGTACAGAAACACCATATATTTT,14,TRBD1,NA,TRBV7-9,TRBJ1-3
CASSPGQVAYGYTF,TGTGCCAGCTCACCCGGACAAGTTGCCTATGGCTACACCTTC,14,NA,NA,TRBV18,TRBJ1-2
CATSHDLAGADNEQFF,TGTGCCACCAGTCACGATTTAGCGGGAGCCGACAATGAGCAGTTCTTC,16,TRBD2,NA,TRBV10-3,TRBJ2-1
CASSLSGAAGNTIYF,TGTGCCAGCAGCTTATCAGGGGCAGCTGGAAACACCATATATTTT,15,NA,NA,TRBV7-3,TRBJ1-3
CASSQGGLAGDTQYF,TGTGCCAGCAGCCAAGGAGGTCTAGCGGGAGATACGCAGTATTTT,15,TRBD2,NA,TRBV14,TRBJ2-3
CASSLGHGLNTGELFF,TGTGCCAGCAGCTTAGGCCATGGACTTAACACCGGGGAGCTGTTTTTT,16,NA,NA,TRBV5-4,TRBJ2-2
CAISPPARSSGNTIYF,TGTGCCATCAGTCCTCCGGCGAGGAGCTCTGGAAACACCATATATTTT,16,NA,once,TRBV10-3,TRBJ1-3
CASWSSYNEQFF,TGTGCCTCTTGGAGCTCCTACAATGAGCAGTTCTTC,12,NA,once,TRBV30,TRBJ2-1
CASSQGLWGTAEAFF,TGCGCCAGCAGCCAAGGATTGTGGGGGACTGCTGAAGCTTTCTTT,15,NA,few,TRBV4-3,TRBJ1-1
CASSLAGGSSYNEQFF,TGTGCCAGCAGCTTGGCCGGGGGGAGCTCCTACAATGAGCAGTTCTTC,16,TRBD2,NA,TRBV11-3,TRBJ2-1
CASSFGQHTEAFF,TGTGCCAGCAGCTTCGGACAGCACACTGAAGCTTTCTTT,13,NA,NA,TRBV11-1,TRBJ1-1
CASSERGNQPQHF,TGTGCCAGCAGTGAAAGGGGAAATCAACCCCAGCATTTT,13,NA,NA,TRBV6-1,TRBJ1-5
CSVTGPGNTIYF,TGCAGCGTTACAGGACCTGGAAACACCATATATTTT,12,NA,NA,TRBV29-1,TRBJ1-3
CASSLGQESEAFF,TGTGCCAGCAGCCTGGGACAGGAGAGTGAAGCTTTCTTT,13,TRBD1,NA,TRBV5-4,TRBJ1-1
CASSIGTGVQPQHF,TGTGCCAGCAGCATCGGGACAGGGGTTCAGCCCCAGCATTTT,14,TRBD1,NA,TRBV9,TRBJ1-5
CASSVTGGSGGYTF,TGTGCCAGCAGTGTTACAGGGGGCTCTGGGGGCTACACCTTC,14,TRBD1,NA,TRBV6-1,TRBJ1-2
CASSLRMSSGNTIYF,TGTGCCAGCAGCTTGCGAATGAGCTCTGGAAACACCATATATTTT,15,NA,NA,TRBV5-5,TRBJ1-3
CATSSPSHPRGRYGYTF,TGTGCCACCAGCAGCCCATCCCATCCCAGGGGGAGATATGGCTACACCTTC,17,TRBD1,once,TRBV15,TRBJ1-2
CASSLNSPPDYNKQFF,TGTGCCAGCAGCTTAAACAGTCCCCCTGACTACAATAAGCAGTTCTTC,16,NA,NA,TRBV7-9,TRBJ2-1
CASSPGVNYGYTF,TGTGCCAGCAGTCCAGGGGTTAACTATGGCTACACCTTC,13,NA,NA,TRBV5-6,TRBJ1-2
CASSLGTSGMYNEQFF,TGTGCCAGCAGCTTGGGGACTAGCGGGATGTACAATGAGCAGTTCTTC,16,TRBD2,NA,TRBV5-4,TRBJ2-1
CASSLTFGQPQHF,TGTGCCAGCAGCTTAACCTTCGGTCAGCCCCAGCATTTT,13,NA,NA,TRBV7-2,TRBJ1-5
CASNWNTEAFF,TGTGCCAGTAACTGGAACACTGAAGCTTTCTTT,11,NA,NA,TRBV19,TRBJ1-1
CASSSPGEWAFF,TGTGCCAGCAGTTCCCCAGGGGAGTGGGCTTTCTTT,12,NA,NA,TRBV28,TRBJ1-1
CASSPPLGVGEKLFF,TGTGCCAGCAGTCCCCCGTTAGGGGTTGGAGAAAAACTGTTTTTT,15,NA,NA,TRBV28,TRBJ1-4
CASSDEGSRNSPLHF,TGTGCCAGCAGTGACGAGGGTTCTCGAAATTCACCCCTCCACTTT,15,NA,NA,TRBV2,TRBJ1-6
CASYREGLGTGELFF,TGTGCCAGCTATCGGGAGGGTCTAGGCACCGGGGAGCTGTTTTTT,15,TRBD2,NA,TRBV28,TRBJ2-2
CASSYYSYEQYF,TGTGCCAGCAGCTACTATTCCTACGAGCAGTACTTC,12,NA,NA,TRBV5-4,TRBJ2-7
CASSKRRGATEAFF,TGTGCCAGCAGCAAGAGAAGGGGTGCGACTGAAGCTTTCTTT,14,NA,NA,TRBV21-1,TRBJ1-1
CASNGAGEKLFF,TGTGCCTCCAATGGGGCTGGTGAAAAACTGTTTTTT,12,NA,NA,TRBV30,TRBJ1-4
CACDRGYNEQFF,TGTGCCTGCGACAGGGGATACAATGAGCAGTTCTTC,12,TRBD1,NA,TRBV30,TRBJ2-1
CASSHGQSNTEAFF,TGTGCCAGCTCACATGGACAGTCAAACACTGAAGCTTTCTTT,14,NA,NA,TRBV18,TRBJ1-1
CASRRVGGSSYNEQFF,TGTGCCAGCAGGAGGGTGGGCGGGAGCTCCTACAATGAGCAGTTCTTC,16,TRBD2,NA,TRBV7-2,TRBJ2-1
CSVQGAGGEKLFF,TGCAGCGTCCAGGGGGCTGGAGGAGAAAAACTGTTTTTT,13,TRBD1,NA,TRBV29-1,TRBJ1-4
CASSVRRTGWGYEQYF,TGTGCCAGCAGCGTGCGTCGGACAGGCTGGGGCTACGAGCAGTACTTC,16,TRBD1,NA,TRBV11-2,TRBJ2-7